This TCR beta chain was observed in a study of early T cells in non-severe SARS-CoV-2 infection. Background on the study: The input, bulk RNA from unsorted whole blood, was sequenced, and chains were unpaired.

The protocol attached unique molecular identifiers to individual cDNA molecules. TCRdb reanalysed the 5' RACE reads using MiXCR and keeps one entry per CDR3 protein. The sample lists some 120,000 distinct CDR3 sequences; more than 13% were seen once. This CDR3 is built from 17 residues. From germline, CDR1 is MNHEY and CDR2 SVGEGT. V was clipped by 0 bases and J by 5 bases, with 19 bases between them. Of note for this clonotype: The antigen remains unidentified.

General study results and limits: The matching step, a VDJdb search, favored anti-spike CD8 responses and missed private and CD4 specificities.

Source material: whole blood. The receptor was isolated from an adult who was a healthcare worker with PCR-confirmed SARS-CoV-2 infection or an uninfected control (not recorded which). The V and J genes are TRBV6-2 or TRBV6-3 and TRBJ1-1; no clear D gene. DNA for the CDR3: TGTGCCAGCAGTTACTCGACCCTGGCAGGAGCGAATACTGAAGCTTTCTTT. Amino acid sequence: CASSYSTLAGANTEAFF.